The 28 T cell receptor beta chains reported below all come from one sample, sequenced in a study of cytomegalovirus exposure and HLA in healthy donors (dated 2017 in TCRdb). Receptors were amplified or captured by the immunoSEQ multiplex PCR assay. For the multiplex PCR, a mixture combining 60 forward primers for TCR Vbeta segments and 13 reverse primers for TCR Jbeta segments was used. The table comes from immuneACCESS by way of TCRdb, which keeps in-frame sequences with V and J called. Part of the clones is missing from these tables; in studies checked, under half for an unresolved V gene and the rest for unknown reasons. This sample lists 99,000 or so clones; 76% were detected once. Around 8.8% of the sample is in the top ten clones. The sequenced material came from PBMCs. The source is a middle-aged man in good health and CMV-seropositive.

The rearrangement links TRBV28 to TRBJ2-7, with D possibly being TRBD1 (5 bases). Germline CDR1 and CDR2: MDHEN and SYDVKM. Trimming cost V 2 bases and J 5 bases, with 10 bases left between them. This CDR3 has 13 amino acids. CDR3 DNA sequence: TGTGCCAGCAGTTTACAGGGTAGAAACGAGCAGTACTTC. Translating it yields CASSLQGRNEQYF.

The chain uses TRBV6-5 and TRBJ2-7; D may be TRBD1 (5 bases). The V end was cut by 6 bases, the J end by 4 bases, with 13 bases between. This CDR3 has 13 amino acids. CDR1 is MNHEY, CDR2 SVGAGI, per germline. The CDR3 spells CASSKRQLYEQYF. DNA of the CDR3: TGTGCCAGCAGCAAAAGACAGCTATACGAGCAGTACTTC.

The V and J genes are TRBV7-9 and TRBJ2-3, with TRBD1 matching over 7 bases. The CDR3 consists of 17 residues. The germline CDR1 and CDR2 sequences are SEHNR and FQNEAQ (reference sequence). V shed 5 bases and J 3 bases; nucleotides not matched to a gene: 14. The chain's CDR3 is CASSKGTDPFMTDTQYF. The CDR3 coding sequence is TGTGCCAGCAGCAAGGGGACAGATCCCTTCATGACAGATACGCAGTATTTT. Full variable domain (remainder filled in from reference TRBV7-9 and TRBJ2-3): DTGVSQNPRHKITKRGQNVTFRCDPISEHNRLYWYRQTLGQGPEFLTYFQNEAQLEKSRLLSDRFSAERPKGSFSTLEIQRTEQGDSAMYLCASSKGTDPFMTDTQYFGPGTRLTVL.

As to this clone: At one of its ends the junction is not consistent with the germline gene, which may arise from a read error. The chain links TRBV18 to TRBJ2-7; TRBD2 might be the D (6 bases). The CDR3 is 14 residues long. Germline CDR1 KGHSH, CDR2 LQKENI. This chain's CDR3 is CASSPPRDSHEQYF. In DNA, the CDR3 is TGTGCCAGCTCACCACCTCGGGACTCCCACGAGCAGTACTTC.

V usage is TRBV11-3 and J usage is TRBJ2-1; the match to TRBD2 covers 15 bases. Germline V gene lookup returns CDR1 SGHNT and CDR2 YENEEA. Losses at the gene ends were 1 base for V and 14 bases for J; bases not matched to a gene: 3. This CDR3 region has 14 residues. In DNA form, the CDR3 reads TGTGCCAGCAGCTTAGGGACTAGCGGGAGGGGAGAGTTCTTC. Translating gives CASSLGTSGRGEFF.

This chain connects TRBV5-4 to TRBJ2-3; D might be TRBD1 (6 bases). Germline CDR1 and CDR2: SGHNT and YYREEE (reference sequence). V lost 6 bases, J lost 5 bases, and 16 bases lay in between. The CDR3 totals 14 residues. CDR3 DNA sequence: TGTGCCAGCAACCCTCCCACAGGGAAAGATACGCAGTATTTT. This gives the protein CASNPPTGKDTQYF.

This chain connects TRBV7-8 to TRBJ1-2; TRBD1 matches 12 bases. Trimming at V came to 3 bases and at J to 5 bases, leaving 10 bases not matched to a gene. Per germline, CDR1 SGHVS and CDR2 FQNEAQ. The CDR3 totals 17 residues. The CDR3, as DNA: TGTGCCAGCAGCTTCCGGGACAGGGGGCGTTTTCAGTATGGCTACACCTTC. Encoded protein: CASSFRDRGRFQYGYTF.

V and J are TRBV18 and TRBJ1-2, with 9 bases lining up with TRBD1. Trimming removed 3 bases from V and 4 bases from J; junction bases left unmatched: 6. This CDR3 contains 15 residues. Germline V gives CDR1 KGHSH, CDR2 LQKENI. The CDR3 region is CASSPPGTGIYGYTF. Here the CDR3 DNA reads TGTGCCAGCTCACCCCCCGGGACAGGGATCTATGGCTACACCTTC.

The V gene is TRBV5-1, the J gene TRBJ1-1; weak D call: TRBD1 (5 bases). This CDR3 spans 16 amino acids. Trimming took 8 bases from V and 1 from J, leaving 21 bases between them. Germline V gene data show CDR1 as SGHRS and CDR2 as YFSETQ. The CDR3 DNA sequence: TGCGCCAGGAGTCCTCGGGGGTCAGATCAGAACACTGAAGCTTTCTTT. It translates to CARSPRGSDQNTEAFF.

The chain employs TRBV30 and TRBJ1-5, with a weak D call TRBD1 (6 bases). Germline CDR1 is GTSNPN and CDR2 is SVGIG (reference sequence). The CDR3 totals 14 residues. V was clipped by 0 bases and J by 6 bases, with 12 bases between them. The DNA for the CDR3 is TGTGCCTGGAGTGTAGGAGAGGGGGTTCAGCCCCAGCATTTT. It encodes CAWSVGEGVQPQHF.

The chain couples TRBV28 to TRBJ1-2, with 7 bases that match TRBD1. From germline, CDR1 is MDHEN and CDR2 SYDVKM. This CDR3 has 17 amino acids. Trimming cost V 3 bases and J 7 bases; bases outside gene matches: 17. As DNA, the CDR3 is TGTGCCAGCAGTTTGACCCAGCACAGGGGAAGTGAGGGTGGCTACACCTTC. It is translated as CASSLTQHRGSEGGYTF.

The chain combines TRBV9 with TRBJ2-2; D might be TRBD1 (6 bases). Germline V lookup: CDR1 SGDLS, CDR2 YYNGEE. This CDR3 contains 16 residues. Trimming cost V 0 bases and J 4 bases, with 13 bases left between them. The CDR3 reads CASSVGTGLGTGELFF. DNA of the CDR3: TGTGCCAGCAGCGTAGGTACAGGGCTGGGCACCGGGGAGCTGTTTTTT.

The rearrangement links TRBV7-2 to TRBJ2-5, with TRBD2 identical over 7 bases. Germline lookup yields CDR1 SGHTA and CDR2 FQGNSA. CDR3 size: 16 residues. Germline trimming cut 0 bases from V and 1 base from J; bases unmatched to any gene: 5. CDR3 sequence: CASSLASTGGQETQYF. Here the CDR3 DNA reads TGTGCCAGCAGCTTAGCGTCGACGGGGGGCCAAGAGACCCAGTACTTC.

J is TRBJ2-4 and V is TRBV7-3, with 13 bases fitting TRBD2. Germline V gives CDR1 SGHTA, CDR2 FQGTGA. V shed 2 bases, J shed 7 bases, and the junction held 8 bases outside the gene matches. This CDR3 is built from 17 residues. The chain's CDR3 is CASSLATSGGSGNIQYF. CDR3 coding DNA: TGTGCCAGCAGCTTAGCGACTAGCGGGGGGTCAGGGAACATTCAGTACTTC.

A remark on this clone: Distinct nucleotide sequences in the sample also encode this CDR3. The V and J genes are TRBV6-5 and TRBJ2-1; D may be TRBD1 (6 bases). Trimming removed 0 bases at V and 0 bases at J, with 6 bases between. The CDR3 length is 15 residues. Germline CDR1 MNHEY, CDR2 SVGAGI. CDR3 nucleotide sequence: TGTGCCAGCAGTTACTCAGGGGGCTCCTACAATGAGCAGTTCTTC. Translated, it gives CASSYSGGSYNEQFF.

The chain links TRBV9 to TRBJ1-5; TRBD1 aligns across 7 bases. Trimming at V came to 0 bases and at J to 2 bases, leaving 5 bases not matched to a gene. The length of the CDR3 is 16 residues. From germline, CDR1 is SGDLS and CDR2 YYNGEE. The CDR3 bases are TGTGCCAGCAGCGTAGGTACAGGGGCGGGCAATCAGCCCCAGCATTTT. This gives the protein CASSVGTGAGNQPQHF.

The chain links TRBV27 to TRBJ1-2; D is ambiguous. Trimming took 1 base from V and 2 from J, leaving 5 bases between them. This CDR3 region has 13 residues. The germline gives CDR1 MNHEY, CDR2 SMNVEV (reference sequence). In nucleotides, the CDR3 is TGTGCCAGCAGTTTATTTCAGAACTATGGCTACACCTTC. The encoded protein is CASSLFQNYGYTF.

This clone was seen only once. The V call is TRBV7-8, the J call TRBJ1-1; D perhaps matches TRBD1 (5 bases). CDR1 SGHVS and CDR2 FQNEAQ come from the germline V gene. This CDR3 region has 15 residues. V was clipped by 4 bases and J by 0 bases, with 12 bases between them. Here the CDR3 DNA reads TGTGCCAGCAGCTCCCCAGGGTCCCTGAACACTGAAGCTTTCTTT. Its protein product is CASSSPGSLNTEAFF. Looking up the rest from reference TRBV7-8 and TRBJ1-1 gives the full variable domain: GAGVSQSPRYKVAKRGQDVALRCDPISGHVSLFWYQQALGQGPEFLTYFQNEAQLDKSGLPSDRFFAERPEGSVSTLKIQRTQQEDSAVYLCASSSPGSLNTEAFFGQGTRLTVV.

This clone has more than one count but fewer than ten. This chain connects TRBV2 to TRBJ1-2; TRBD1 matches at 9 bases. V lost 2 bases, J lost 3 bases, and 4 bases stayed unmatched. Germline loops: CDR1 SNHLY, CDR2 FYNNEI. The CDR3 is 15 amino acids. This CDR3 is CASSETGGADYGYTF. The CDR3 DNA reads TGTGCCAGCAGTGAAACAGGGGGCGCCGACTATGGCTACACCTTC.

The chain combines TRBV13 with TRBJ2-1; 9 positions agree with TRBD1. The CDR3 totals 16 residues. J gave up 6 bases and V 5 bases, and 11 bases lay outside the gene matches. CDR1 is PRHDT and CDR2 is FYEKMQ in the germline V gene (reference sequence). As DNA, the CDR3 is TGTGCCAGCAGCCCCCGAGGGGGACAGGGAGGCAATGAGCAGTTCTTC. Translation: CASSPRGGQGGNEQFF.

The chain recombines TRBV7-8 with TRBJ2-4, with TRBD1 identical over 12 bases. There are 18 residues in the CDR3. The V segment lost 5 bases and the J segment 0 bases; nucleotides outside the gene matches: 8. Germline V gene sequence: CDR1 SGHVS, CDR2 FQNEAQ. The CDR3: CASSPGTGGASAKNIQYF. CDR3 DNA sequence: TGTGCCAGCAGCCCCGGGACAGGGGGCGCTTCAGCCAAAAACATTCAGTACTTC.

The chain is built from TRBV4-1 and TRBJ2-5; D is undetermined. This CDR3 has 13 amino acids. Trimming took off 1 base at V and 2 bases at J, with 5 bases between the two ends. Germline V gives CDR1 MGHRA, CDR2 YSYEKL. The DNA of the CDR3 is TGCGCCAGCAGCCAAGCGTATCAAGAGACCCAGTACTTC. As protein: CASSQAYQETQYF.

V is TRBV7-9 and J is TRBJ2-3, with TRBD1 matching 7 bases. The V segment lost 5 bases and the J segment 1 base; nucleotides outside the gene matches: 9. The CDR3 runs to 16 residues. Germline CDR1 is SEHNR and CDR2 is FQNEAQ (reference sequence). CDR3 protein: CASSGETGRGTDTQYF. The CDR3 DNA follows: TGTGCCAGCAGCGGAGAGACAGGGCGGGGCACAGATACGCAGTATTTT.

V is TRBV7-3 and J is TRBJ2-2; tentatively, D is TRBD2 (5 bases). This CDR3 has 15 amino acids. V lost 3 bases and J lost 0, with 8 bases in between. Germline CDR1 is SGHTA and CDR2 is FQGTGA. The chain's CDR3 is CASSFREANTGELFF. CDR3 nucleotides: TGTGCCAGCAGCTTCCGGGAAGCGAACACCGGGGAGCTGTTTTTT.

This rearrangement joins TRBV19 to TRBJ2-7; 9 bases map to TRBD1. This CDR3 is built from 14 residues. V shed 6 bases and J 2 bases; nucleotides not matched to a gene: 5. Germline V gene lookup returns CDR1 LNHDA and CDR2 SQIVND (reference sequence). DNA for the CDR3: TGTGCCAGTAGGTACCGACAGGGGGCCTACGAGCAGTACTTC. Translated, it gives CASRYRQGAYEQYF.

The chain couples TRBV9 to TRBJ1-5; D perhaps matches TRBD1 (6 bases). This CDR3 has 14 residues. Trimming shortened V by 3 bases and J by 4 bases, and 11 bases separated the two germline ends. In germline, CDR1 is SGDLS, CDR2 YYNGEE. DNA for the CDR3: TGTGCCAGCAGCGAGGACCAGGGGAATCAGCCCCAGCATTTT. Translation: CASSEDQGNQPQHF.

This chain links TRBV6-5 with TRBJ2-2; TRBD1 agrees at 12 bases. This CDR3 comprises 15 residues. The V gene's germline CDR1 is MNHEY and CDR2 SVGAGI. Trimming removed 9 bases from V and 2 bases from J; junction bases left unmatched: 4. The CDR3 nucleotides are TGTGCCAGGGGGGGACAGGGGGCAAACACCGGGGAGCTGTTTTTT. It encodes CARGGQGANTGELFF.

The gene calls are TRBV5-1 and TRBJ1-2; TRBD1 aligns across 10 bases. CDR3 size: 14 residues. V lost 0 bases, J lost 7 bases, and 3 bases stayed unmatched. Germline V gene data show CDR1 as SGHRS and CDR2 as YFSETQ. The chain's CDR3 is CASSLEGTGAGYTF. For the CDR3, the DNA is TGCGCCAGCAGCTTGGAAGGGACAGGGGCTGGCTACACCTTC.